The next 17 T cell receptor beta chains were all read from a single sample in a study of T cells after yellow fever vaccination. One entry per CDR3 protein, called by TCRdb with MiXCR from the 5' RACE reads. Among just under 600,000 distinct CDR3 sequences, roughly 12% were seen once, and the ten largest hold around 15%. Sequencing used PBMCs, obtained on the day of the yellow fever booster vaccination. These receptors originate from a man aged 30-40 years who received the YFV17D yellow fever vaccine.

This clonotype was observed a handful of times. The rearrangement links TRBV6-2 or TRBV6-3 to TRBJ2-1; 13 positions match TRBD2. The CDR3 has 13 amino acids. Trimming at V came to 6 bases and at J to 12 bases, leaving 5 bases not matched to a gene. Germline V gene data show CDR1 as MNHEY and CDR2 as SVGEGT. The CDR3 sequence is CASSRGLAGVQFF. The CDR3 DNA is TGTGCCAGCAGCCGCGGACTAGCGGGAGTGCAGTTCTTC.

CDR3 bases: TGTGCCAGCAGAACTCAGAGCTCTGGAAACACCATATATTTT. Translating it yields CASRTQSSGNTIYF. The chain joins TRBV27 to TRBJ1-3; no reliable D call. Germline V gives CDR1 MNHEY, CDR2 SMNVEV (reference sequence). The CDR3 has 14 residues. Trimming removed 6 bases at V and 0 bases at J, with 9 bases between.

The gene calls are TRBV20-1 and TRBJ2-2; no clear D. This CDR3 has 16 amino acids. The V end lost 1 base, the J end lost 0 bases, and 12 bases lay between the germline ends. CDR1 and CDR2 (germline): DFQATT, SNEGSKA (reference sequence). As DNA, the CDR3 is TGCAGTGCTAGAGGACCCCTGATTACGAACACCGGGGAGCTGTTTTTT. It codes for CSARGPLITNTGELFF.

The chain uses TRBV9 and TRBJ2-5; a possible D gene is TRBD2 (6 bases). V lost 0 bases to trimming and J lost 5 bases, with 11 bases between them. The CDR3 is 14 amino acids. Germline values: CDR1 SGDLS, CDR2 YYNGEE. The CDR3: CASSVDGRRETQYF. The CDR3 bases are TGTGCCAGCAGCGTAGACGGGAGAAGGGAGACCCAGTACTTC.

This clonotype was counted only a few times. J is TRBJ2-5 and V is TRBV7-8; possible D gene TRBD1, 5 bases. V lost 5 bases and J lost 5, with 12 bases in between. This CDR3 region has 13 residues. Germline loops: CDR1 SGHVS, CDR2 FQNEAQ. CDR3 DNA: TGTGCCAGCAGCGCCCCAAAGGGGGAGACCCAGTACTTC. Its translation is CASSAPKGETQYF.

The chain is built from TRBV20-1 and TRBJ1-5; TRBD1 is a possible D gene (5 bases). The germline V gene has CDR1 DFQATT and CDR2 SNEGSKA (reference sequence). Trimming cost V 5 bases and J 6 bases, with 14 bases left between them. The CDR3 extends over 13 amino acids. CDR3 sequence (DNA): TGCAGTGCTCTTATCCAGGGACGTCAGCCCCAGCATTTT. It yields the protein CSALIQGRQPQHF.

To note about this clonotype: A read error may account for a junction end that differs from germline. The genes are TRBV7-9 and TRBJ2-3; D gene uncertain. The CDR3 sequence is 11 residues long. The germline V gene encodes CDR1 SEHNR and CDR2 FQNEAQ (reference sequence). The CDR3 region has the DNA TGTGCCAGCAGCTTTAGAGATACGCACTATTTT. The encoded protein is CASSFRDTHYF.

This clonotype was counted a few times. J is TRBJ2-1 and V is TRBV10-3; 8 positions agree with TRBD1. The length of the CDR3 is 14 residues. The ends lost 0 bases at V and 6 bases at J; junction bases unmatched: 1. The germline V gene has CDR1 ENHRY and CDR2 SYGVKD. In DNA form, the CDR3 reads TGTGCCATCAGTGAGTCTGGACAGGGCAATGAGCAGTTCTTC. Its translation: CAISESGQGNEQFF.

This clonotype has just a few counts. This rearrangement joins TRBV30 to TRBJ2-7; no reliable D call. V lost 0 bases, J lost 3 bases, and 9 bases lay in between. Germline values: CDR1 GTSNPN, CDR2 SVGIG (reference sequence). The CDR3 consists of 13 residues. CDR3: CAWSVSMNYEQYF. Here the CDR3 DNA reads TGTGCCTGGAGTGTTAGCATGAACTACGAGCAGTACTTC. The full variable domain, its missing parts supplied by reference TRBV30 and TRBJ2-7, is SQTIHQWPATLVQPVGSPLSLECTVEGTSNPNLYWYRQAAGRGLQLLFYSVGIGQISSEVPQNLSASRPQDRQFILSSKKLLLSDSGFYLCAWSVSMNYEQYFGPGTRLTVT.

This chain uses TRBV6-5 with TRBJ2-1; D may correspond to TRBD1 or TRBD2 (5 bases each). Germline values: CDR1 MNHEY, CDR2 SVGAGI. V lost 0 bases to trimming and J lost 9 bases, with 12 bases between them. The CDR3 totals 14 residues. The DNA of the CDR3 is TGTGCCAGCAGTTACTCAGAGGGGATAGGTGAGCAGTTCTTC. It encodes CASSYSEGIGEQFF.

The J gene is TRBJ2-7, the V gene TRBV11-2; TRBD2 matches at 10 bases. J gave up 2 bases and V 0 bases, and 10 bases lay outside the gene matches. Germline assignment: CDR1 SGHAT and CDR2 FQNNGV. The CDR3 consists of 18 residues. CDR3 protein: CASSLEASGRAGTYEQYF. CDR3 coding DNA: TGTGCCAGCAGCTTAGAGGCGAGCGGGAGGGCCGGGACCTACGAGCAGTACTTC.

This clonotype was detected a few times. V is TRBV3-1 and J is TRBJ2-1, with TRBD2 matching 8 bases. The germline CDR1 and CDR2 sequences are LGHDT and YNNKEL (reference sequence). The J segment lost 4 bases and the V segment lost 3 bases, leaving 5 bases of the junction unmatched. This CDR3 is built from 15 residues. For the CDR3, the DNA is TGTGCCAGCAGCCAGTCTCGCGGGAGGTACAATGAGCAGTTCTTC. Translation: CASSQSRGRYNEQFF.

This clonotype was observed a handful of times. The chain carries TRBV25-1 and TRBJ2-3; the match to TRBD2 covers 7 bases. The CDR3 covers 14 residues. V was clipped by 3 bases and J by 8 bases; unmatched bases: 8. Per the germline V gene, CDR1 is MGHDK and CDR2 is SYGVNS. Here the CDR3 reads CASSDGPAGSTQYF. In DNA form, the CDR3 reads TGTGCCAGCAGTGACGGACCAGCGGGGAGTACGCAGTATTTT.

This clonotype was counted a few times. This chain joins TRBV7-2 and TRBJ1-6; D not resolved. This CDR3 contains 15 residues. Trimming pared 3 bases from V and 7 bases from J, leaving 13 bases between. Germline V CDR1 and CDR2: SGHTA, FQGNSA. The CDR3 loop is CASSFSGPENSPLHF. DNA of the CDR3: TGTGCCAGCAGCTTCTCCGGGCCCGAAAATTCACCCCTCCACTTT.

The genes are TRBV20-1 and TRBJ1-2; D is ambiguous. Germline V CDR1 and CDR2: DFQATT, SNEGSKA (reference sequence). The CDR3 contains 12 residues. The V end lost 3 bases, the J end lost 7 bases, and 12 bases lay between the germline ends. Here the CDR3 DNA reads TGCAGTGCTAGGCGCGACTCCACTGGCTACACCTTC. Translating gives CSARRDSTGYTF.

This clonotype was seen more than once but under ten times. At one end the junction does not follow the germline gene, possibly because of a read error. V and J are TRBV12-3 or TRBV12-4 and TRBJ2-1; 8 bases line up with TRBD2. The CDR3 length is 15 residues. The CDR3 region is CASRLAGPAYNEQFF. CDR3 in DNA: TGTGCCAGCAGGTTAGCGGGGCCTGCCTACAATGAGCAGTTCTTC.

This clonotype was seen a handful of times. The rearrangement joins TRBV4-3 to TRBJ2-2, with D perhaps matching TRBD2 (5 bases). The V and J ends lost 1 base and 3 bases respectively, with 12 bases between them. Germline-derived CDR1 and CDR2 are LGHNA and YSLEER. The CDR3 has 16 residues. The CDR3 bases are TGCGCCAGCAGCCAAGGATCGAGCGGCCACACCGGGGAGCTGTTTTTT. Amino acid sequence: CASSQGSSGHTGELFF.